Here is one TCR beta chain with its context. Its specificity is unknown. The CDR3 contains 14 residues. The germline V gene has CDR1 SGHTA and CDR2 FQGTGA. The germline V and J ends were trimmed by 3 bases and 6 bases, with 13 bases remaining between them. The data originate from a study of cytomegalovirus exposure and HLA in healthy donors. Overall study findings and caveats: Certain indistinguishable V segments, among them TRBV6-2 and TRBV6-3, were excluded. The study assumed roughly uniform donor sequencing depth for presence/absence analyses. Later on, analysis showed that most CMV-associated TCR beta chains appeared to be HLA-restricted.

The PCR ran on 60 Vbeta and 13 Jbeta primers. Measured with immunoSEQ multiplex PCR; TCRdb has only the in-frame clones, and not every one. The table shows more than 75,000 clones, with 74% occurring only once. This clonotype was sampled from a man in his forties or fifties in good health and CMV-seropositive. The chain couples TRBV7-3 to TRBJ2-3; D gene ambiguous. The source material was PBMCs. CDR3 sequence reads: CASSFTLSRDTQYF. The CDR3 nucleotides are TGTGCCAGCAGCTTTACACTCTCGCGGGATACGCAGTATTTT.